This T cell receptor (beta chain) comes out of a study of spatial heterogeneity in lung cancer. Study-level points and caveats: It was found that expanded intratumoral alpha and beta TCR counts tracked tumor mutation counts.

The time point: sample taken at primary tumor resection. The donor population consisted of some 70 patients with untreated, early-stage non-small cell lung cancer. Tumor, nontumor lung or frozen PBMC supplied whole RNA, sequenced without sorting. The germline V gene encodes CDR1 SNHLY and CDR2 FYNNEI. The V segment lost 7 bases and the J segment 4 bases; nucleotides outside the gene matches: 11. This CDR3 region has 16 residues. TCRdb re-derived calls from the 5' RACE reads in MiXCR, one entry per CDR3 protein. The data contain hundreds of distinct CDR3 sequences, 5.5% to 7.5% of them singletons. This clonotype is termed large (0.1 to 1%). What it binds is not known. The size of this beta chain means little, since it is a stray read in a library made for alpha chains.

Source: lung tumor tissue, taken at surgery. This receptor was taken from a female donor with early-stage non-small cell lung cancer. The rearrangement links TRBV2 to TRBJ2-1; 9 positions match TRBD2. CDR3 bases: TGTGCCAGCACCCTCCGGGCGGGGGGGCAATACAATGAGCAGTTCTTC. Its translation is CASTLRAGGQYNEQFF.